One sample yielded the 19 T cell receptor beta chains listed below, sequenced in a study of cytomegalovirus exposure and HLA in healthy donors. PCR involved 60 Vbeta and 13 Jbeta primers. The data were produced by immunoSEQ multiplex PCR, yet TCRdb's version contains in-frame clones alone and is incomplete. Altogether roughly 180,000 clones are present, 77% being singletons, with the ten largest covering over 1.1%. Sequencing input: PBMCs. The origin of the receptors is a man between 18 and 35 years old in good health and CMV-seronegative.

This rearrangement joins TRBV13 to TRBJ2-7; D gene unclear. The CDR3 is made up of 13 amino acids. V gave up 2 bases and J gave up 1 base, with 6 bases separating them. From germline, CDR1 is PRHDT and CDR2 FYEKMQ (reference sequence). The CDR3 nucleotides read TGTGCCAGCAGCTTATGGGCTTCCTACGAGCAGTACTTC. The encoded protein is CASSLWASYEQYF.

In regard to this clone: The sample carries other DNA sequences with the same CDR3. The chain recombines TRBV27 with TRBJ2-7; 9 bases are shared with TRBD1. Losses at the gene ends were 3 bases for V and 4 bases for J; bases not matched to a gene: 4. This CDR3 has 14 amino acids. CDR1 is MNHEY and CDR2 is SMNVEV in the germline V gene (reference sequence). CDR3 in amino acids: CASSFTGGPYEQYF. The CDR3 bases are TGTGCCAGCAGTTTTACAGGGGGCCCTTACGAGCAGTACTTC.

This chain links TRBV19 with TRBJ2-7, with 7 bases aligning to TRBD1. The V segment lost 4 bases and the J segment 3 bases; nucleotides outside the gene matches: 9. CDR3 length: 15 amino acids. Germline values: CDR1 LNHDA, CDR2 SQIVND (reference sequence). The CDR3 DNA is TGTGCCAGTAGTACCGACGACAGGGTAGGCTACGAGCAGTACTTC. Translating gives CASSTDDRVGYEQYF.

The chain has TRBV5-1 and TRBJ2-1; perhaps TRBD2 as D (6 bases). The CDR3 has 16 amino acids. V was pared by 4 bases and J by 4 bases, with 18 bases between. Germline loops: CDR1 SGHRS, CDR2 YFSETQ. In nucleotides, the CDR3 is TGCGCCAGCAGCCTGCCTGGGGGAGGAGCGTACAATGAGCAGTTCTTC. Its protein is CASSLPGGGAYNEQFF. The full variable domain, rest sourced from reference TRBV5-1 and TRBJ2-1, is KAGVTQTPRYLIKTRGQQVTLSCSPISGHRSVSWYQQTPGQGLQFLFEYFSETQRNKGNFPGRFSGRQFSNSRSEMNVSTLELGDSALYLCASSLPGGGAYNEQFFGPGTRLTVL.

This clone was detected a few times. J is TRBJ2-7 and V is TRBV7-8, with 8 positions matching TRBD1. J was trimmed by 5 bases and V by 5 bases; bases with no gene match: 11. This CDR3 spans 15 amino acids. Germline lookup yields CDR1 SGHVS and CDR2 FQNEAQ. CDR3 protein: CASSGRTGSIHEQYF. In DNA form, the CDR3 reads TGTGCCAGCAGCGGGCGGACAGGGAGTATTCACGAGCAGTACTTC. Full variable domain (outside the CDR3, taken from reference TRBV7-8 and TRBJ2-7): GAGVSQSPRYKVAKRGQDVALRCDPISGHVSLFWYQQALGQGPEFLTYFQNEAQLDKSGLPSDRFFAERPEGSVSTLKIQRTQQEDSAVYLCASSGRTGSIHEQYFGPGTRLTVT.

The chain couples TRBV6-5 to TRBJ1-1; no definite D call. V was cut by 5 bases and J by 3 bases, with 13 bases left in between. The germline gives CDR1 MNHEY, CDR2 SVGAGI. This CDR3 is 14 amino acids long. In DNA, the CDR3 is TGTGCCAGCAGTGCCATTAATACTCACACTGAAGCTTTCTTT. Translation: CASSAINTHTEAFF.

The rearrangement links TRBV29-1 to TRBJ2-7; TRBD1 matches 7 bases. Germline CDR1 and CDR2: SQVTM and ANQGSEA. J lost 0 bases, V lost 4 bases, and 6 bases had no gene match. The CDR3 is 14 residues long. DNA of the CDR3: TGCAGCGTTGCCGGGACAGCAAGCTCCTACGAGCAGTACTTC. Its protein product is CSVAGTASSYEQYF.

This chain connects TRBV13 to TRBJ2-1; 15 nucleotides match TRBD2. Germline assignment: CDR1 PRHDT and CDR2 FYEKMQ (reference sequence). There are 17 residues in the CDR3. The junction had 4 bases not matched to a gene; V was cut back by 5 bases and J by 2 bases. CDR3 sequence (DNA): TGTGCCAGCAGCCCTTGGACTAGCGGGAGGGCCTACAATGAGCAGTTCTTC. This gives the protein CASSPWTSGRAYNEQFF. Drawing the rest from reference TRBV13 and TRBJ2-1, the complete variable domain is AAGVIQSPRHLIKEKRETATLKCYPIPRHDTVYWYQQGPGQDPQFLISFYEKMQSDKGSIPDRFSAQQFSDYHSELNMSSLELGDSALYFCASSPWTSGRAYNEQFFGPGTRLTVL.

J is TRBJ1-2 and V is TRBV7-8; 9 bases agree with TRBD1. This CDR3 comprises 14 residues. The V gene end was trimmed by 1 base and the J gene end by 7 bases; junction bases not matched to a gene: 4. Germline lookup yields CDR1 SGHVS and CDR2 FQNEAQ. CDR3 protein: CASSLVGQGIGYTF. Written as DNA, the CDR3 is TGTGCCAGCAGCTTAGTCGGACAGGGGATTGGCTACACCTTC.

The chain has TRBV6-6 and TRBJ2-1; D not resolved. Trimming removed 4 bases from V and 2 bases from J, with 9 bases in between. The CDR3 has 14 residues. Germline CDR1 MNHNY, CDR2 SVGAGI (reference sequence). The CDR3 sequence is CASSFGVPYNEQFF. The CDR3 bases are TGTGCCAGCAGTTTTGGAGTGCCCTACAATGAGCAGTTCTTC.

This clone was counted once. The gene calls are TRBV30 and TRBJ2-2, with D perhaps matching TRBD2 (6 bases). This CDR3 contains 14 residues. The germline gives CDR1 GTSNPN, CDR2 SVGIG (reference sequence). The V and J ends lost 4 bases and 4 bases respectively, with 13 bases between them. The CDR3 sequence is CAWMSGGGTGELFF. CDR3 coding DNA: TGTGCCTGGATGAGTGGGGGAGGCACCGGGGAGCTGTTTTTT. Drawing the rest from reference TRBV30 and TRBJ2-2, the complete variable domain is SQTIHQWPATLVQPVGSPLSLECTVEGTSNPNLYWYRQAAGRGLQLLFYSVGIGQISSEVPQNLSASRPQDRQFILSSKKLLLSDSGFYLCAWMSGGGTGELFFGEGSRLTVL.

This CDR3 is CASSLYRGRTYEQYF. DNA for the CDR3: TGCGCCAGCAGCTTGTACAGGGGGCGAACGTACGAGCAGTACTTC. V and J are TRBV5-1 and TRBJ2-7; 9 nucleotides align to TRBD1. Germline loops: CDR1 SGHRS, CDR2 YFSETQ. The CDR3 is 15 residues long. J was trimmed by 4 bases and V by 1 base; bases with no gene match: 6.

This clone has only a few counts. This chain uses TRBV7-9 with TRBJ1-1; D not certain. The V gene's germline CDR1 is SEHNR and CDR2 FQNEAQ (reference sequence). Trimming left V 4 bases short and J 1 base short, with 10 bases between. The CDR3 totals 14 residues. CDR3 residues: CASSSATGNTEAFF. CDR3 in DNA: TGTGCCAGCAGCTCCGCAACGGGGAACACTGAAGCTTTCTTT.

J is TRBJ1-1 and V is TRBV9; possibly TRBD1 for D (5 bases). CDR1 is SGDLS, CDR2 YYNGEE, per germline. V was pared by 0 bases and J by 3 bases, with 9 bases between. CDR3 length: 14 amino acids. The chain's CDR3 is CASSVAGGDTEAFF. The CDR3 DNA follows: TGTGCCAGCAGCGTAGCCGGGGGGGACACTGAAGCTTTCTTT.

This clone has a handful of counts. Sequence at one end of the junction differs from germline and may be a read error. The chain is built from TRBV2 and TRBJ2-2; 9 bases line up with TRBD1. CDR1 and CDR2 from the germline V gene are SNHLY and FYNNEI. The CDR3 is made up of 15 amino acids. The CDR3 region is CASKGQGPKTGELFF. DNA of the CDR3: TGTGCCAGCAAGGGACAGGGACCGAAGACCGGGGAGCTGTTTTTT.

The gene calls are TRBV14 and TRBJ2-1, with 12 bases fitting TRBD2. The CDR3 loop spans 14 amino acids. The junction had 0 bases not matched to a gene; V was cut back by 4 bases and J by 5 bases. Germline values: CDR1 SGHDN, CDR2 FVKESK. This CDR3 reads CASSRLAGDNEQFF. For the CDR3, the DNA is TGTGCCAGCAGCCGACTAGCGGGGGACAATGAGCAGTTCTTC. The whole variable domain, remainder taken from reference TRBV14 and TRBJ2-1, is EAGVTQFPSHSVIEKGQTVTLRCDPISGHDNLYWYRRVMGKEIKFLLHFVKESKQDESGMPNNRFLAERTGGTYSTLKVQPAELEDSGVYFCASSRLAGDNEQFFGPGTRLTVL.

The chain uses TRBV7-2 and TRBJ1-5, with no clear D. V lost 2 bases to trimming and J lost 2 bases, with 7 bases between them. Per the germline V gene, CDR1 is SGHTA and CDR2 is FQGNSA. This CDR3 contains 14 residues. The CDR3 here is CASSLHSGNQPQHF. The CDR3 nucleotides are TGTGCCAGCAGCTTACACAGTGGCAATCAGCCCCAGCATTTT.

This clone was detected only once. V is TRBV15 and J is TRBJ2-1; possible D gene TRBD2, 6 bases. The CDR3 length is 15 residues. Trimming shortened V by 3 bases and J by 1 base, and 10 bases separated the two germline ends. CDR1 is LNHNV and CDR2 is YYDKDF in the germline V gene (reference sequence). The CDR3 reads CATSRRRASYNEQFF. The CDR3 DNA is TGTGCCACCAGCAGGAGGAGGGCATCCTACAATGAGCAGTTCTTC.

This chain uses TRBV4-3 with TRBJ2-1; 9 bases align to TRBD2. Unmatched junction bases numbered 5, after V lost 0 bases and J lost 2 bases. This CDR3 has 17 amino acids. Per the germline V gene, CDR1 is LGHNA and CDR2 is YSLEER. In DNA form, the CDR3 reads TGCGCCAGCAGCCAAGATGAGCCTAGCGGGACCTACAATGAGCAGTTCTTC. This sequence encodes CASSQDEPSGTYNEQFF.